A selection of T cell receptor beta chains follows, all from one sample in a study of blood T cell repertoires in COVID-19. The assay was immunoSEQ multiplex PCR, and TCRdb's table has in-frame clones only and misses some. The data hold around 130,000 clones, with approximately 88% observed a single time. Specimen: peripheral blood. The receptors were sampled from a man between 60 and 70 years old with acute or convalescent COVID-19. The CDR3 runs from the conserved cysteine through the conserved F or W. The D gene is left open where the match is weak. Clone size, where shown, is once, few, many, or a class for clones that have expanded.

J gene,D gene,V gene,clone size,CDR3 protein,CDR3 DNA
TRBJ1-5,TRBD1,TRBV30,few,CAWSVKGASSNQPQHF,TGTGCCTGGAGTGTCAAGGGGGCGAGTAGCAATCAGCCCCAGCATTTT
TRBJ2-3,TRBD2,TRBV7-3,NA,CASSYSIGGARPDTQYF,TGTGCCAGCAGCTACTCAATCGGGGGGGCTAGGCCAGATACGCAGTATTTT
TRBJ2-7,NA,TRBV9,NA,CASSQREDEQYF,TGTGCCAGCAGCCAGAGGGAGGACGAGCAGTACTTC
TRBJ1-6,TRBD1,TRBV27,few,CASGHTTGQGNSPLHF,TGTGCCAGCGGCCACACGACGGGACAGGGGAATTCACCCCTCCACTTT
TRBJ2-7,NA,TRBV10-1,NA,CASADSSYEQYF,TGCGCCAGTGCGGACAGCTCCTACGAGCAGTACTTC
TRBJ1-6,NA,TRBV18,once,CASSPRGGDFSPLHF,TGTGCCAGCTCACCTAGAGGGGGAGACTTTTCACCCCTCCACTTT
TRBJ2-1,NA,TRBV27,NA,CASSLAGRSSYNEQFF,TGTGCCAGCAGTTTGGCGGGTCGAAGCTCCTACAATGAGCAGTTCTTC
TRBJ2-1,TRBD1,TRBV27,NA,CASSVDRGAYNEQFF,TGTGCCAGCAGTGTGGACAGGGGGGCTTACAATGAGCAGTTCTTC
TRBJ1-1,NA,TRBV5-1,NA,CASSWGGTEAFF,TGCGCCAGCAGCTGGGGGGGCACTGAAGCTTTCTTT
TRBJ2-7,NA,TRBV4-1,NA,CASSQRVQGYRGYEQYF,TGCGCCAGCAGCCAAAGGGTACAGGGTTATAGAGGATACGAGCAGTACTTC
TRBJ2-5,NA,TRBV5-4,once,CASSAGTRQETQYF,TGTGCCAGCAGCGCGGGGACCCGCCAAGAGACCCAGTACTTC
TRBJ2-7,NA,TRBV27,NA,CASSLSRQGGYEQYF,TGTGCCAGCAGTTTATCGCGTCAGGGAGGCTACGAGCAGTACTTC
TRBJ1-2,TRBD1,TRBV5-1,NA,CASSLDTTGGAYGYTF,TGCGCCAGCAGCTTGGATACGACAGGGGGCGCCTATGGCTACACCTTC
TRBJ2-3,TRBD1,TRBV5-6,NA,CASSATGRTDTQYF,TGTGCCAGCAGCGCGACAGGGAGAACAGATACGCAGTATTTT
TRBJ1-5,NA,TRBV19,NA,CASSSGGAHQPQHF,TGTGCCAGTAGTTCTGGTGGGGCCCATCAGCCCCAGCATTTT
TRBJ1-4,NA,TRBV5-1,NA,CASSLGDRGEKLFF,TGCGCCAGCAGCTTGGGAGACCGGGGTGAAAAACTGTTTTTT
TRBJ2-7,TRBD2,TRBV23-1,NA,CASRATSEGTYEQYF,TGCGCCAGCAGGGCTACTAGCGAAGGGACCTACGAGCAGTACTTC
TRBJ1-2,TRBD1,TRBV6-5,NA,CASSYWGDRNGYTF,TGTGCCAGCAGTTACTGGGGGGACAGAAATGGCTACACCTTC
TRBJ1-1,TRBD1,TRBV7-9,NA,CASSLAGQGYTEAFF,TGTGCCAGCAGCTTAGCGGGACAGGGGTACACTGAAGCTTTCTTT
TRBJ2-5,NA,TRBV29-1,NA,CSVRTAPQETQYF,TGCAGCGTCCGGACAGCTCCCCAAGAGACCCAGTACTTC
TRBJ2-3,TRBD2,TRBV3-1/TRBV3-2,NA,CASSQGTGLAGEVDTQYF,TGTGCCAGCAGCCAAGGCACGGGACTAGCGGGAGAGGTAGATACGCAGTATTTT
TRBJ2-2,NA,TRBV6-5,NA,CASSRGTNTGELFF,TGTGCCAGCTCCAGGGGTACGAACACCGGGGAGCTGTTTTTT
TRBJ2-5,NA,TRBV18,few,CASSPPTRVGETQYF,TGTGCCAGCTCACCACCAACGAGGGTGGGGGAGACCCAGTACTTC
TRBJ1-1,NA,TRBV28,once,CASTPTAEAFF,TGTGCCAGCACCCCGACAGCTGAAGCTTTCTTT
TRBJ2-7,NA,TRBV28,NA,CASRGTGSALDEQYF,TGTGCCAGCCGTGGCACAGGTTCGGCACTCGACGAGCAGTACTTC
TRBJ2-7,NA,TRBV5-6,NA,CASSVNHGGYEQYF,TGTGCCAGCAGCGTAAACCACGGGGGTTACGAGCAGTACTTC
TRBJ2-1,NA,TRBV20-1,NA,CSASRVPVGGEQFF,TGCAGTGCTAGTCGAGTTCCCGTCGGGGGTGAGCAGTTCTTC
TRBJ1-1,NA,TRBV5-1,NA,CASSLDSANTEAFF,TGCGCCAGCAGCTTGGACAGTGCGAACACTGAAGCTTTCTTT
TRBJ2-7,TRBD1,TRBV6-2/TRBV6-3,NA,CASSYTRDRNYEQYF,TGTGCCAGCAGTTACACTAGGGACAGGAACTACGAGCAGTACTTC
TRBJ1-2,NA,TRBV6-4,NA,CASSDSPTIGVYGYTF,TGTGCCAGCAGTGACTCTCCTACCATCGGGGTCTATGGCTACACCTTC
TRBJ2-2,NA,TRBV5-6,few,CASSFLSAGELFF,TGTGCCAGCAGCTTTCTGTCGGCCGGGGAGCTGTTTTTT
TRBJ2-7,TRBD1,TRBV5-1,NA,CASSGTGGVNEQYF,TGCGCCAGCAGCGGTACAGGGGGCGTTAACGAGCAGTACTTC
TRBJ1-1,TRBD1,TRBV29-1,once,CSVAPPTGDGTEAFF,TGCAGCGTTGCCCCCCCAACAGGGGACGGAACTGAAGCTTTCTTT
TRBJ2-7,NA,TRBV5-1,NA,CASSHPGETTYEQYF,TGCGCCAGCAGCCACCCCGGCGAGACAACTTACGAGCAGTACTTC
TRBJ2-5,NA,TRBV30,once,CAWIQQETQYF,TGTGCCTGGATCCAGCAAGAGACCCAGTACTTC
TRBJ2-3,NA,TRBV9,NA,CASSVGAGITDTQYF,TGTGCCAGCAGCGTAGGCGCAGGGATTACAGATACGCAGTATTTT
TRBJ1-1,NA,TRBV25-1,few,CASSEGARREAFF,TGTGCCAGCAGTGAAGGGGCCAGGCGAGAAGCTTTCTTT
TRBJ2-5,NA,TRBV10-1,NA,CASSESGPASLTQYF,TGCGCCAGCAGTGAGTCGGGGCCGGCGTCGCTGACCCAGTACTTC
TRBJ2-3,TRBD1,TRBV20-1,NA,CSAGGGQGAADTQYF,TGCAGTGCTGGTGGGGGACAGGGAGCAGCTGATACGCAGTATTTT
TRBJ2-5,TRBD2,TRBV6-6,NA,CASSTRQAGGRETQYF,TGTGCCAGCAGTACCAGACAGGCGGGGGGTCGGGAGACCCAGTACTTC
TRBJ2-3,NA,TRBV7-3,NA,CASSLIFGKGTDTQYF,TGTGCCAGCAGCTTAATCTTCGGGAAAGGCACAGATACGCAGTATTTT
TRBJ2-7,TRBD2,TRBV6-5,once,CASSRLAGVVEQYF,TGTGCCAGCAGCAGACTAGCGGGAGTGGTCGAGCAGTACTTC
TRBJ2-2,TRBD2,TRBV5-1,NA,CASSFGGKNTGELFF,TGCGCCAGCAGCTTCGGGGGGAAGAACACCGGGGAGCTGTTTTTT
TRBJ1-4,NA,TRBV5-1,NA,CASSLEGAEEKLFF,TGCGCCAGCAGCTTGGAAGGGGCTGAGGAAAAACTGTTTTTT
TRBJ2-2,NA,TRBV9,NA,CASSTRTANTGELFF,TGTGCCAGCAGCACCCGGACTGCGAACACCGGGGAGCTGTTTTTT
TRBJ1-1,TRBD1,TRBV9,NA,CASSSRGEETEAFF,TGTGCCAGCAGCTCCAGGGGGGAAGAAACTGAAGCTTTCTTT
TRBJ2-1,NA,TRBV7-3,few,CASSSIPPSEQFF,TGTGCCAGCAGCTCTATCCCTCCTAGCGAGCAGTTCTTC
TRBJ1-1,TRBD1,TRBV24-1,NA,CATSDRTGGNTEAFF,TGTGCCACCAGTGACCGGACAGGGGGAAACACTGAAGCTTTCTTT
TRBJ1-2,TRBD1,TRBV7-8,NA,CASSHDRGKSSYTF,TGTGCCAGCAGTCATGACAGGGGGAAGTCAAGCTACACCTTC
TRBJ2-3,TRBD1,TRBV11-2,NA,CASSLARGWMTDTQYF,TGTGCCAGCAGCTTAGCCAGGGGGTGGATGACAGATACGCAGTATTTT